This TCR beta chain was identified during a study of blood T cell repertoires in COVID-19 (dated by TCRdb to about 2020). With respect to the entire study: Collaborator samples came from the United States, Italy and Spain and covered acute and convalescent phases of COVID-19. The prospective study material was composed of cDNA or gDNA derived from T cells, B-cell-depleted T cells, or PBMCs. The dataset comprised deeply sampled blood TCRbeta repertoires from subjects exposed to, actively infected with, or recovered from COVID-19. A freely available public database, intended as a resource for researchers studying the immune response to SARS-CoV-2, is where the repertoires were released. Samples were obtained from the ongoing ImmuneRACE study (first 160 participants) and from 1,200 or so subjects provided by 6 global collaborators. Nearly every sample came with metadata listing a de-identified subject ID, COVID-19 status, age in years and sex. Where available, HLA class I and class II types were obtained from metadata supplied by the sample provider rather than from assay-based typing. What the research found in general, with its limitations: The amount of clinical and demographic metadata varied by source and participant and was provided uncurated.

The immunoSEQ Assay, a bias-controlled multiplex PCR, was used to amplify TCRbeta CDR3 regions from genomic DNA. The source study handled its data this way. Within the assay, amplification of reference gene primers was used to estimate how many nucleated cells each sample contained. To quantify the absolute abundance of each unique TCRbeta CDR3 rearrangement, sequence reads were collapsed and filtered. Productive Simpson clonality was computed per sample as the square root of Simpson's diversity index over productive rearrangements. In its TCRdb copy, this immuneACCESS table keeps in-frame sequences only and misses some clones. Where compared with another copy, unresolved V genes explain less than half of these, and the others have no known cause. V, J and clone size derive from that table, while D and trimming were established from the DNA sequence. This sample is represented by 60,000 to 75,000 clones; roughly 90% of them were singletons. Roughly 4% of the sample lies in the top ten.

Turning to this clone: What antigen it recognizes has not been identified. No base quality information exists; no much larger clone differs at one position.

V is pruned by 0 bases and J by 6 bases, leaving 5 bases of the junction without a gene match. Via the germline V gene (reference sequence), CDR1 is MNHEY and CDR2 SMNVEV. The CDR3 contains 16 residues, cysteine and phenylalanine counted. Only the CDR3 portion is preserved as DNA: 48 bases, with reading frame beginning at the first base. Each collaborating institution followed its own protocols to collect whole blood in K2EDTA tubes. Collaborator samples were shipped for TCRbeta analysis as frozen whole blood, isolated PBMCs, or DNA extracted from either sample type. The clonotype was recovered from a human donor in a cohort sampled during active COVID-19. The rearranged segments are TRBV27 and TRBJ2-3; 11 middle bases align to TRBD1. Source material: peripheral blood. The CDR3 corresponds to CASSLSKGTGGDTQYF. The sequence in DNA is TGTGCCAGCAGTTTATCGAAGGGGACAGGGGGGGATACGCAGTATTTT.